This TCR beta chain was retrieved from a study of monozygotic twins with inflammatory bowel disease (dated by TCRdb to the late 2010s). For context, the study as a whole: The complete study included about 30 monozygotic twin pairs: 19 IBD-discordant Danish pairs and nine German pairs, of which four were IBD-concordant and five were IBD-discordant. Within discordant pairs, disease-associated traits were sought mainly by comparing IBD patients with their genetically identical healthy co-twins. Each individual had, on average, about 151 000 unique TCRalpha sequences and 181 000 unique TCRbeta sequences available for analysis. Broad study findings and their caveats: Repertoire similarity did not differ between concordant and discordant twins, which could be due to limited statistical power. Distinction between different T cell subtypes could not be achieved in the analysis. Differing immunosuppressive treatments among patients may have added background noise and inter-individual variability to the repertoires. Compared with healthy twins, IBD patients had fewer clonotypes in common with other individuals, a difference most pronounced in patients showing signs of disease activity. No single strong signal or clonotype linked to IBD turned up in the results, so the idea that one exists was not supported. Measured by the inverse Simpson index, TCRbeta repertoire diversity was lower in IBD patients than in their healthy co-twins.

For this clonotype: The antigen this receptor binds is unknown.

A roughly 2.6 ml peripheral blood sample was drawn into PAXgene tubes per donor and stored at -80°C. Without T cell sorting, total RNA was isolated from whole blood using the PAXgene blood miRNA kit on an automated QIAcube. Peripheral blood from monozygotic twin pairs, either concordant or discordant for inflammatory bowel disease, underwent deep TCRalpha and TCRbeta repertoire profiling that used unique molecular barcoding. Smoking habits were recorded for all twin pairs, and each individual was classified as a current, former or never smoker. Libraries were built with 5' RACE. The input for every TCR library was 3500 ng of total RNA. cDNA was synthesized with SMARTScribe reverse transcriptase in eight separate reactions per sample. During cDNA synthesis, unique molecular identifiers containing a 6-nucleotide sample barcode were introduced by template switching. Two nested PCRs of roughly 15 and 9 cycles amplified the TCRalpha and TCRbeta cDNA, and bead purification followed each PCR. Before amplification, the cDNA was treated with uracil DNA-glycosylase and purified using the QIAquick PCR purification kit. The second PCR added Illumina TruSeq-compatible adapters along with sample-specific barcodes. TapeStation and Qubit were used to check library quality and concentration, and 5 to 5.5 ng of each library was pooled. Sequencing of the pooled libraries was done on an Illumina HiSeq2500 single-index Rapid Run using custom sequencing primers and 2 x 100 bp reads. For the original study's pipeline: MiGEC version 1.2.6 was used for UMI-based consensus assembly to correct PCR and sequencing errors. MiXCR version 2.1.1 handled V(D)J alignment, clonotype assembly and CDR3 extraction. Gene usage, clonotype sharing and MAIT/NKT TCR abundance were normalised by analysing the top 1000, 10 000 and 20 000 clonotypes per sample. After downsampling to 27 000 UMIs, diversity was calculated as the inverse Simpson index using the vegan R package. Statistical testing used paired Mann-Whitney U tests on the discordant twin pairs and applied Benjamini-Hochberg correction for multiple testing. TCRdb reprocessed the reads and lists each CDR3 protein sequence as a single entry, with no DNA. The V and J calls and clone size come from TCRdb's table, not from the authors' own analysis. The sample's records list 420,000 or so distinct CDR3 sequences. Around 2.5% of the sample lies in the top ten.

The CDR3 measures 13 amino acids from cysteine to phenylalanine. Only the protein is on record. Per the germline V gene, SGHTA is the CDR1 and FQGNSA is the CDR2. Sequencing input: blood. The receptor was isolated from a human donor with ulcerative colitis or Crohn's disease, or a healthy co-twin of an affected twin (not recorded which). The chain links TRBV7-2 with TRBJ1-2. The CDR3 amino acid sequence is: CASSLAGGGSHTF.